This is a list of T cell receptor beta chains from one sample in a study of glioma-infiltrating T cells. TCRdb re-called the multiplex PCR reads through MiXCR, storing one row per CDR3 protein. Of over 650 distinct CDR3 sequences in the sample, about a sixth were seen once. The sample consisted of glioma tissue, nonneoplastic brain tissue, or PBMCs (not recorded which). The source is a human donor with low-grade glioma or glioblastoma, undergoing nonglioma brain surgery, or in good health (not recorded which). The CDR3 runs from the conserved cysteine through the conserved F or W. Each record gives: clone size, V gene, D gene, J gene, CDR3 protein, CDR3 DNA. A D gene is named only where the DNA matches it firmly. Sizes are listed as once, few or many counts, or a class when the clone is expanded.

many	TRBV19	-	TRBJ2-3	CASSTGADTQYF	TGTGCCAGTAGTACAGGGGCAGATACGCAGTATTTT
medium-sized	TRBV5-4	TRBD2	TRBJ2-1	CASSHKAGGWNEQFF	TGTGCCAGCAGTCACAAAGCGGGAGGCTGGAATGAGCAGTTCTTC
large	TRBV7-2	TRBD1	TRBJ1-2	CASSLIYGQGNYGYTF	TGTGCCAGCAGCCTAATTTACGGACAGGGAAACTATGGCTACACCTTC